These 14 T cell receptor beta chains were sequenced from one sample in a study of T cell repertoires in cytomegalovirus infection. TCRdb re-analysed the reads in MiXCR, keeping a single row per CDR3 protein. The sample comprises some 680,000 distinct CDR3 sequences, roughly 36% of which are singletons, and 2.5% to 3% rests with the top ten. The sequenced sample was PBMCs. Source of these receptors: a human donor in good health (CMV status not recorded). Some clones in this sample may be carry-over from other donors' samples.

This chain joins TRBV20-1 and TRBJ2-6; 8 bases agree with TRBD1. The trim removed 5 bases at V and 0 bases at J, leaving 24 bases unmatched. The CDR3 runs 22 residues. Germline V gene data show CDR1 as DFQATT and CDR2 as SNEGSKA (reference sequence). CDR3 DNA: TGCAGTGCTCCTCACCTCAGGGGGCCTATTTCACGGGTTAGCTCTGGGGCCAACGTCCTGACTTTC. It specifies CSAPHLRGPISRVSSGANVLTF.

With regard to this clonotype: This CDR3 fails to terminate in the conserved phenylalanine or tryptophan, so it likely reflects a read error. The DNA for the CDR3 is TGTGCCAGCAGTGAATTATATGGACAGGGGCTCCTTCACTACGAGCAGTACTTA. Protein product: CASSELYGQGLLHYEQYL. The J gene is TRBJ2-7, the V gene TRBV2; 9 positions match TRBD1. Trimming removed 2 bases from V and 3 bases from J; junction bases left unmatched: 14. Looked up from germline, CDR1 is SNHLY and CDR2 is FYNNEI. This CDR3 has 18 amino acids.

Only a few counts were recorded for this clonotype. The V and J genes are TRBV15 and TRBJ2-5, with 11 bases lining up with TRBD2. Per the germline V gene, CDR1 is LNHNV and CDR2 is YYDKDF (reference sequence). V was clipped by 11 bases and J by 6 bases; unmatched bases: 11. The CDR3 spans 14 residues. CDR3 nucleotide sequence: TGTGCCGCATTGACTAGCGGGACCAATAAGACCCAGTACTTC. As protein: CAALTSGTNKTQYF.

The chain uses TRBV10-3 and TRBJ2-7, with 9 bases identical to TRBD1. Germline loops: CDR1 ENHRY, CDR2 SYGVKD. V shed 6 bases and J 3 bases; nucleotides not matched to a gene: 3. This CDR3 has 13 residues. The CDR3, as DNA: TGTGCCATCAGCCAGGGACAGGGCTACGAGCAGTACTTC. This codes for CAISQGQGYEQYF.

This clonotype was detected only a few times. The chain has TRBV9 and TRBJ1-2; D might be TRBD1 (6 bases). Germline V gene data show CDR1 as SGDLS and CDR2 as YYNGEE. The V end was cut by 4 bases, the J end by 4 bases, with 17 bases between. This CDR3 is 15 amino acids long. This CDR3 reads CASSPSPGGGYGYTF. DNA for the CDR3: TGTGCCAGCAGCCCGTCACCGGGGGGCGGCTATGGCTACACCTTC.

This clonotype was observed a handful of times. The rearrangement uses TRBV28 and TRBJ1-3; the match to TRBD1 covers 9 bases. The CDR3 length is 16 residues. Losses at the gene ends were 5 bases for V and 1 base for J; bases not matched to a gene: 6. Looked up from germline, CDR1 is MDHEN and CDR2 is SYDVKM. The CDR3 reads CASSTPGTGSGNTIYF. In DNA form, the CDR3 reads TGTGCCAGCAGTACGCCCGGGACAGGGTCTGGAAACACCATATATTTT.

This clonotype has just a few counts. J is TRBJ2-7 and V is TRBV15; either TRBD1 or TRBD2 may supply D (6 bases each). The CDR3 length is 15 residues. CDR1 LNHNV and CDR2 YYDKDF come from the germline V gene (reference sequence). V lost 0 bases and J lost 4, with 13 bases in between. The CDR3 loop is CATSRDGGLPYEQYF. The CDR3 region has the DNA TGTGCCACCAGCAGAGATGGGGGGCTACCATACGAGCAGTACTTC.

The V call is TRBV4-1, the J call TRBJ1-6; unclear D gene. Trimming took off 0 bases at V and 3 bases at J, with 9 bases between the two ends. The CDR3 is 16 amino acids. CDR1 and CDR2 from the germline V gene are MGHRA and YSYEKL. The CDR3 is CASSQDHGSYNSPLHF. In DNA, the CDR3 is TGCGCCAGCAGCCAAGATCACGGGAGCTATAATTCACCCCTCCACTTT.

The gene calls are TRBV6-5 and TRBJ1-6, with D uncertain. The germline CDR1 and CDR2 sequences are MNHEY and SVGAGI. The CDR3 extends over 16 amino acids. Trimming took off 6 bases at V and 3 bases at J, with 15 bases between the two ends. This CDR3 reads CASRRAALNYNSPLHF. CDR3 DNA sequence: TGTGCCAGCAGGCGCGCAGCGCTAAACTATAATTCACCCCTCCACTTT.

Comment on this clonotype: No conserved phenylalanine or tryptophan is present at the end of the CDR3, so a read error is the likely explanation. The chain couples TRBV27 to TRBJ2-1; TRBD2 aligns across 8 bases. The CDR3 runs to 13 residues. Germline trimming cut 3 bases from V and 8 bases from J; bases unmatched to any gene: 3. Germline V CDR1 and CDR2: MNHEY, SMNVEV (reference sequence). CDR3 bases: TGTGCCAGCAGTTTTCTAGCGGGCCATGAGCAGTTCTGC. Protein product: CASSFLAGHEQFC.

As regards this clonotype: As the CDR3 is not closed by the conserved phenylalanine or tryptophan, this likely results from a read error. V gene TRBV12-3 or TRBV12-4 combines with J gene TRBJ2-7; the D is unclear. The CDR3 consists of 13 residues. V was trimmed by 6 bases and J by 3 bases, leaving 12 bases between them. DNA for the CDR3: TGTGCCAGCAGGTGGACGGCCGGCTACGAGCAGTACTTA. Translation gives CASRWTAGYEQYL.

Points on this clonotype: At one end, the junction sequence differs from germline, possibly due to a read error. J is TRBJ1-1 and V is TRBV12-3 or TRBV12-4; D gene unclear. CDR3 size: 11 residues. CDR3 nucleotide sequence: TGTGCCAGCAGACCGAACAGTGAAGCTTTCTTT. This codes for CASRPNSEAFF.

This clonotype was counted many times. The chain links TRBV11-1 to TRBJ2-7; 11 bases agree with TRBD1. After removal of 5 bases from V and 0 bases from J, the junction contained 9 bases not matched to a gene. CDR3 size: 17 residues. Looked up from germline, CDR1 is SGHAT and CDR2 is FQDESV (reference sequence). DNA of the CDR3: TGTGCCAGCAGCCCAAAGGTCGGGACAGGGGGCTCCTACGAGCAGTACTTC. This encodes CASSPKVGTGGSYEQYF.

This clonotype has more than one count but fewer than ten. The rearrangement uses TRBV12-3 or TRBV12-4 and TRBJ1-1, with no clear D. The CDR3 extends over 12 amino acids. The V end was cut by 7 bases, the J end by 7 bases, with 13 bases between. The CDR3 region has the DNA TGTGCCAGCATTCGCTTGGACGGTGAAGCTTTCTTT. This codes for CASIRLDGEAFF.